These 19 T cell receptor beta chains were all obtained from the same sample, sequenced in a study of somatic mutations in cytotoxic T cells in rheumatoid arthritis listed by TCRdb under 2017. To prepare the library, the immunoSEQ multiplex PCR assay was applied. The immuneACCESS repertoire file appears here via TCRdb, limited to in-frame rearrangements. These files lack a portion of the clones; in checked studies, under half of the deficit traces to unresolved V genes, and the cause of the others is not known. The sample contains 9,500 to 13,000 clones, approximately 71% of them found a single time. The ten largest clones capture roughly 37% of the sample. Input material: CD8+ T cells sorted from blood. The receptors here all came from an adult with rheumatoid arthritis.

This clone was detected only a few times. The CDR3 here is CASSDSDEAFF. The CDR3 DNA is TGTGCCAGCAGTGACTCAGATGAAGCTTTCTTT. The J gene is TRBJ1-1, the V gene TRBV6-4; D uncertain. The CDR3 contains 11 residues. V was clipped by 0 bases and J by 7 bases, with 3 bases between them. Germline V gives CDR1 MRHNA, CDR2 SNTAGT.

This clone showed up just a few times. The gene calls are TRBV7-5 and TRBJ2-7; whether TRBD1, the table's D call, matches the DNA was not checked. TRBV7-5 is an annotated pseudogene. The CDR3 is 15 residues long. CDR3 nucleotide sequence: TGTGCCAGCAGTCCTTGGGCAGGTTTAAGGTATGAGCAGTACTTC. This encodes CASSPWAGLRYEQYF.

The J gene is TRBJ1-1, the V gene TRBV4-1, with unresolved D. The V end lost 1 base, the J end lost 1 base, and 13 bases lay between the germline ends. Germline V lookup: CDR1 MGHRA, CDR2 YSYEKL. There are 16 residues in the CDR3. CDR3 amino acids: CASSQVYPTQNTEAFF. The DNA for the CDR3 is TGCGCCAGCAGCCAAGTTTATCCGACACAGAACACTGAAGCTTTCTTT.

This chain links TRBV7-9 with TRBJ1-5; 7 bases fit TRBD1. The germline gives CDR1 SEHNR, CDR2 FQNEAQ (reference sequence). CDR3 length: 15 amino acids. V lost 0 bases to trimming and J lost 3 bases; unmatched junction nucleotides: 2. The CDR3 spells CASSLAGGLNQPQHF. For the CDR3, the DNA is TGTGCCAGCAGCTTAGCAGGGGGCCTCAATCAGCCCCAGCATTTT.

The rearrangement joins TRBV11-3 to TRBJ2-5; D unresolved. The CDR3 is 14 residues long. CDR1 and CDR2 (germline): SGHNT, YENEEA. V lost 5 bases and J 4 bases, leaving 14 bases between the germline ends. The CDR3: CASSPPESVETQYF. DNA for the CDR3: TGTGCCAGCAGCCCCCCCGAATCGGTAGAGACCCAGTACTTC.

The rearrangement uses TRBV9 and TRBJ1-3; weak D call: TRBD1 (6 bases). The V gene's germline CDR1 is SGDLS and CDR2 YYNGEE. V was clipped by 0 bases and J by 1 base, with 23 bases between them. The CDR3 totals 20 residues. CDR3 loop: CASSVGGGTSFPTSGNTIYF. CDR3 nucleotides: TGTGCCAGCAGCGTAGGGGGGGGGACAAGCTTCCCTACGTCTGGAAACACCATATATTTT.

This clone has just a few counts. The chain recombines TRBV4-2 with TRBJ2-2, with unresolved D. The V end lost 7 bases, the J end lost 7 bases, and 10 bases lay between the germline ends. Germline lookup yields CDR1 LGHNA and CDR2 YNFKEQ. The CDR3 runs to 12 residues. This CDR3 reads CASNEFDGELFF. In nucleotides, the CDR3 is TGTGCCAGCAACGAGTTTGACGGGGAGCTGTTTTTT.

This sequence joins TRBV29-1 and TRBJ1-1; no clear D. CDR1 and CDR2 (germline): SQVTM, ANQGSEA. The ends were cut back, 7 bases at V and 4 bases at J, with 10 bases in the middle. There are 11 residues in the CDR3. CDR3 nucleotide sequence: TGCAGCGCCGGGGAGGGCACTGAAGCTTTCTTT. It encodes CSAGEGTEAFF.

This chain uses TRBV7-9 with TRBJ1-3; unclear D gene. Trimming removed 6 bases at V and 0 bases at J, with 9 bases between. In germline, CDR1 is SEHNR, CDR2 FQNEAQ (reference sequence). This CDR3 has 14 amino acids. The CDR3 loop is CASSSPGSGNTIYF. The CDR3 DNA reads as TGTGCCAGCAGTTCCCCAGGCTCTGGAAACACCATATATTTT.

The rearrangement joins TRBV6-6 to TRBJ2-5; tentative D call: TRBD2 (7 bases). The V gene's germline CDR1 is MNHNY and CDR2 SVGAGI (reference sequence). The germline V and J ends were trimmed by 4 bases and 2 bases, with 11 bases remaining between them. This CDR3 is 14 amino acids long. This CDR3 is CASSSGGRQETQYF. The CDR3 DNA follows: TGTGCCAGCAGTTCCGGGGGGCGTCAAGAGACCCAGTACTTC.

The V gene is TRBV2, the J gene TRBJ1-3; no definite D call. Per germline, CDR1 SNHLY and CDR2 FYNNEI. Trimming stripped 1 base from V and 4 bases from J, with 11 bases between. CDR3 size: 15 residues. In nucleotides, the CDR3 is TGTGCCAGCAGTGAAGGGGTGAATACAGGAAACACCATATATTTT. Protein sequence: CASSEGVNTGNTIYF. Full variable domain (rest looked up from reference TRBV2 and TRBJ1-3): EPEVTQTPSHQVTQMGQEVILRCVPISNHLYFYWYRQILGQKVEFLVSFYNNEISEKSEIFDDQFSVERPDGSNFTLKIRSTKLEDSAMYFCASSEGVNTGNTIYFGEGSWLTVV.

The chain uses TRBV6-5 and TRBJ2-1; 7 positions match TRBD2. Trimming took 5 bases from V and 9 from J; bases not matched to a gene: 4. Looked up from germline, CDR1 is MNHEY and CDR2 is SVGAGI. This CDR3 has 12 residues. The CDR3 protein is CASSDPGGEQFF. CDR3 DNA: TGTGCCAGCAGTGACCCGGGAGGTGAGCAGTTCTTC.

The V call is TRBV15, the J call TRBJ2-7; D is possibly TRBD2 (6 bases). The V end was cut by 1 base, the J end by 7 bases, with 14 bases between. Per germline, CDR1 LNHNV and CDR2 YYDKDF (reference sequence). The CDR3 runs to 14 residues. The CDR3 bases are TGTGCCACCAGCAGAGTCGGGGACCGGGAGGAGCAGTACTTC. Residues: CATSRVGDREEQYF.

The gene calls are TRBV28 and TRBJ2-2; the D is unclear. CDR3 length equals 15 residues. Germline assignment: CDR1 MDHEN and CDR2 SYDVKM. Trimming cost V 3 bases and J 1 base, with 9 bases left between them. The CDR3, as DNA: TGTGCCAGCAGTTTCCCTGCCGGGAACACCGGGGAGCTGTTTTTT. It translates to CASSFPAGNTGELFF.

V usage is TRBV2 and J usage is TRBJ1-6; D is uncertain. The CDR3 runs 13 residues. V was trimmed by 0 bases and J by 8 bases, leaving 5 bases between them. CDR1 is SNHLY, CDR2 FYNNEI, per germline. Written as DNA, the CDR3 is TGTGCCAGCAGTGAAGCTTTGTATTCACCCCTCCACTTT. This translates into CASSEALYSPLHF.

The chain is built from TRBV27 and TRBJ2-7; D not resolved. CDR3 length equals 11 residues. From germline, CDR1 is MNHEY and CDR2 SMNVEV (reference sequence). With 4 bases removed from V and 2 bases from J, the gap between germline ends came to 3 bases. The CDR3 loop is CASSSTYEQYF. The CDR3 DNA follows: TGTGCCAGCAGTTCCACCTACGAGCAGTACTTC.

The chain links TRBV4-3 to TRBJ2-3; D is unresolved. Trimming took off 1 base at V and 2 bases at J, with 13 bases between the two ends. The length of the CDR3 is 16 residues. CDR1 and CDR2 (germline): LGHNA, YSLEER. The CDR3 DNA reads TGCGCCAGCAGCCAAGGATTATGGAAGAACACAGATACGCAGTATTTT. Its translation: CASSQGLWKNTDTQYF.

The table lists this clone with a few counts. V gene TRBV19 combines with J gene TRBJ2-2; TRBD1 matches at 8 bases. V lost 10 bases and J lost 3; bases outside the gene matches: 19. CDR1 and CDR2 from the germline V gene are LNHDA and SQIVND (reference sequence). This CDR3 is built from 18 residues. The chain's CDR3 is CATDSGQVLFRDTGELFF. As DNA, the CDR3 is TGTGCCACCGACTCGGGACAGGTCTTGTTTAGGGACACCGGGGAGCTGTTTTTT.

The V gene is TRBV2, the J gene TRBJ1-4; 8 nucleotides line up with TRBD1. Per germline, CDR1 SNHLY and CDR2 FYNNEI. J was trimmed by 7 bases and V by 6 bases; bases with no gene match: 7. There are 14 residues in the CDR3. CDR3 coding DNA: TGTGCCAGCAGAGGGGACAGGACTGGTGAAAAACTGTTTTTT. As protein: CASRGDRTGEKLFF.